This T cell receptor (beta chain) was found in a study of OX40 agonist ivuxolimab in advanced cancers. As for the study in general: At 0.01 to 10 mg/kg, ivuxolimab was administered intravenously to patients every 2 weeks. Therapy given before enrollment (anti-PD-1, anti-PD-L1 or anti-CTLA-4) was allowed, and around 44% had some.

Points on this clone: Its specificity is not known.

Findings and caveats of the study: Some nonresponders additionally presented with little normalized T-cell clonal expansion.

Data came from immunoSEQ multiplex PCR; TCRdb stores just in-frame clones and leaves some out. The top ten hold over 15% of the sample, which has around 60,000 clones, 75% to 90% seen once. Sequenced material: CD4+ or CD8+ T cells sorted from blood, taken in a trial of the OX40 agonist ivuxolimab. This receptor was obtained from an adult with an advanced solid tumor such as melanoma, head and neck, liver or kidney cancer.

The CDR3 DNA follows: TGCGCCAGCAGCTTGGACGCTATGCGCGGGGTTGGAGCTTTCTTT. Protein sequence: CASSLDAMRGVGAFF. The chain joins TRBV5-1 to TRBJ1-1; D is unresolved. CDR1 SGHRS and CDR2 YFSETQ come from the germline V gene. There are 15 residues in the CDR3. V shed 0 bases and J shed 10 bases, with 19 bases lying between them.